A selection of T cell receptor beta chains follows, all from one sample in a study of siplizumab effects on memory and regulatory T cells. TCRdb's copy holds only in-frame clones and misses some; the assay was immunoSEQ multiplex PCR. This sample has roughly 62,000 clones, with roughly 85% found just once. Sample: memory CD4+ T cells sorted from blood. The receptors were sampled from a human donor in good health. Each CDR3 is given with its conserved first and last residue.

J gene | V gene | CDR3 protein
TRBJ2-1 | TRBV18 | CASSLLSGGDYNEQFF
TRBJ1-1 | TRBV20-1 | CSARGSTGAFF
TRBJ2-2 | TRBV6-5 | CASTRLTGTGELFF
TRBJ1-6 | TRBV7-3 | CASSSGTVNSPLHF
TRBJ1-4 | TRBV15 | CATSRVDTEKLFF
TRBJ2-1 | TRBV7-2 | CASRSPPGNEQFF
TRBJ2-2 | TRBV4-3 | CASSQDSAGLTGELFF
TRBJ1-4 | TRBV28 | CASREGGSNEKLFF
TRBJ1-5 | TRBV4-1 | CASSPEVGRTRESNQPQHF
TRBJ2-7 | TRBV7-7 | CASSLAREYEQYF
TRBJ2-5 | TRBV25-1 | CASSKHGAGGRETQYF
TRBJ1-2 | TRBV7-2 | CASSSWIQAGGGGYTF
TRBJ2-3 | TRBV6-5 | CASQSGTSTDTQYF
TRBJ2-3 | TRBV7-3 | CASSLGLAGGLAGTDTQYF
TRBJ1-2 | TRBV27 | CASSLSMGYGYTF
TRBJ2-3 | TRBV2 | CASSRDRDPDTQYF
TRBJ2-1 | TRBV5-6 | CASSSSGGPVNEQFF
TRBJ2-1 | TRBV7-3 | CASSLYPGATNEQFF